These T cell receptor beta chains were read from a single sample in a study of OX40 agonist ivuxolimab in advanced cancers. Assay: immunoSEQ multiplex PCR; the TCRdb copy retains only in-frame clones and omits some. The sample yields more than 45,000 clones, around 80% seen once. Here the sequenced sample was CD4+ or CD8+ T cells sorted from blood, taken in a trial of the OX40 agonist ivuxolimab. These receptors originate from an adult with an advanced solid tumor such as melanoma, head and neck, liver or kidney cancer. CDR3s include the opening cysteine and the closing phenylalanine or tryptophan. Each record gives: CDR3 length, J gene, clone size, D gene, V gene, CDR3 DNA, CDR3 protein. D genes are given only for firm matches. Where a row states a size, it is once, few, many or the class of an expanded clone; other rows omit it.

11	TRBJ1-1	few	NA	TRBV5-4	TGTGCCAGCAGCTATCAGGGTTGGACTTTCTTT	CASSYQGWTFF
16	TRBJ2-7	NA	TRBD2	TRBV10-3	TGTGCCATCACCGGGACTAGCGGGAAGAGGACCTACGAGCAGTACTTC	CAITGTSGKRTYEQYF
14	TRBJ1-3	NA	NA	TRBV30	TGTGCCTGGGGTGGGACGCCGACTGGAAACACCATATATTTT	CAWGGTPTGNTIYF
15	TRBJ2-7	few	TRBD2	TRBV19	TGTGCCAGTAGTCCCCTAGCGGGAGAGCGGTTCGAGCAGTACTTC	CASSPLAGERFEQYF
12	TRBJ2-5	NA	NA	TRBV10-3	TGTGCCATCAGTGACCCCCAAGAGACCCAGTACTTC	CAISDPQETQYF
14	TRBJ2-3	NA	NA	TRBV6-5	TGTGCCAGCAGTTACGGATTTACCACAGATACGCAGTATTTT	CASSYGFTTDTQYF
12	TRBJ1-6	NA	NA	TRBV7-8	TGTGCCAGCAGCTCCCGAGATTCACCCCTCCACTTT	CASSSRDSPLHF
15	TRBJ2-1	few	TRBD2	TRBV5-8	TGTGCCAGCAGCCCTAGCGGTAGCTCCTACAATGAGCAGTTCTTC	CASSPSGSSYNEQFF
16	TRBJ1-6	once	TRBD1	TRBV18	TGTGCCAGCTCACCAAGGGCAGGGGGGAGTGGTTCACCCCTCCACTTT	CASSPRAGGSGSPLHF
16	TRBJ2-1	NA	TRBD2	TRBV18	TGTGCCAGCTCACCACCCGGACTAGCGGGAGTAGGGGAGCAGTTCTTC	CASSPPGLAGVGEQFF
12	TRBJ2-7	NA	NA	TRBV30	TGTGCCTGGAGTGTCAGCCTCTACGAGCAGTACTTC	CAWSVSLYEQYF
14	TRBJ2-7	NA	NA	TRBV5-1	TGCGCCAGCAGCTCGGCAGGGGCGTCCTACGAGCAGTACTTC	CASSSAGASYEQYF
13	TRBJ1-5	NA	NA	TRBV4-3	TGCGCCAGCAGCCAAGACTTGGGTCAGCCCCAGCATTTT	CASSQDLGQPQHF
16	TRBJ2-5	NA	NA	TRBV29-1	TGCAGCGTTGAAGATGAGTTGGCCGGATACCAAGAGACCCAGTACTTC	CSVEDELAGYQETQYF
11	TRBJ1-3	NA	NA	TRBV30	TGTGCCTGGAGGCCTGGAAACACCATATATTTT	CAWRPGNTIYF
16	TRBJ1-3	NA	TRBD1	TRBV19	TGTGCCAGTAGTATTCAAACCGGGACAGTTGGAAACACCATATATTTT	CASSIQTGTVGNTIYF
13	TRBJ1-2	NA	NA	TRBV28	TGTGCCAGCATAGGCCGTCTCATCTATGGCTACACCTTC	CASIGRLIYGYTF
13	TRBJ1-6	NA	NA	TRBV19	TGTGCCAGTAGACAGGTTGATAATTCACCCCTCCACTTT	CASRQVDNSPLHF
12	TRBJ1-2	NA	NA	TRBV7-9	TGTGCCAGCAGCTCAGGGATCTATGGCTACACCTTC	CASSSGIYGYTF
17	TRBJ1-3	NA	NA	TRBV28	TGTGCCAGCTGTGGAACAGGCCTCGTCTTCTCTGGAAACACCATATATTTT	CASCGTGLVFSGNTIYF
14	TRBJ2-7	NA	TRBD2	TRBV6-5	TGTGCCAGCAGTTACCCGAGCGGGGACTACGAGCAGTACTTC	CASSYPSGDYEQYF
15	TRBJ2-5	NA	NA	TRBV18	TGTGCCAGCTCAGTACTGGGGCAAAAAGGAGAGACCCAGTACTTC	CASSVLGQKGETQYF
12	TRBJ2-7	NA	TRBD2	TRBV6-6	TGTGCCAGCAAGACTAGCGACTACGAGCAGTACTTC	CASKTSDYEQYF
15	TRBJ2-1	NA	TRBD2	TRBV18	TGTGCCAGCTCACCCCTAGCGGGAGTTTACAATGAGCAGTTCTTC	CASSPLAGVYNEQFF
13	TRBJ2-7	NA	NA	TRBV27	TGTGCCAGCAGTTTTTTGGGATCCTACGAGCAGTACTTC	CASSFLGSYEQYF
13	TRBJ1-6	once	TRBD1	TRBV30	TGTGCCTGGAGTGGGACAGGGGATTCACCCCTCCACTTT	CAWSGTGDSPLHF
16	TRBJ2-5	NA	TRBD2	TRBV19	TGTGCCAGTAGTGCGACTAGCGGGAGGGGACAAGAGACCCAGTACTTC	CASSATSGRGQETQYF
14	TRBJ2-1	NA	NA	TRBV7-6	TGTGCCAGCAGCTGGGGGGCGGGGAGCAATGAGCAGTTCTTC	CASSWGAGSNEQFF
15	TRBJ2-1	NA	TRBD2	TRBV7-9	TGTGCCAGCAGCCCCGGGACTAGCGAGATCAATGAGCAGTTCTTC	CASSPGTSEINEQFF
17	TRBJ1-5	NA	TRBD1	TRBV10-2	TGCGCCAGCAGTGGAATTAGACAGGGTAGCTTCAATCAGCCCCAGCATTTT	CASSGIRQGSFNQPQHF
15	TRBJ2-1	NA	NA	TRBV5-1	TGCGCCAGCAGCTTGGGGCAGGCCTTTGGGAGGGAGCAGTTCTTC	CASSLGQAFGREQFF
14	TRBJ1-2	NA	TRBD1	TRBV6-1	TGTGCCAGCAGTGAAACACAGGGGAACTATGGCTACACCTTC	CASSETQGNYGYTF
14	TRBJ1-3	NA	TRBD1	TRBV5-1	TGCGCCAGCAGCTTAACTACAGGGGACTACACCATATATTTT	CASSLTTGDYTIYF
13	TRBJ2-6	NA	NA	TRBV6-6	TGTGCCAGCAGTCCCCCTGGGGCCAACGTCCTGACTTTC	CASSPPGANVLTF
14	TRBJ2-1	NA	NA	TRBV29-1	TGCAGCGCCCGACTAGATGCGGGATACAATGAGCAGTTCTTC	CSARLDAGYNEQFF
13	TRBJ2-7	NA	NA	TRBV18	TGTGCCAGCTCACCTAGTCAAACCTACGAGCAGTACTTC	CASSPSQTYEQYF
15	TRBJ2-3	NA	TRBD1	TRBV5-4	TGTGCCAGCAGCTTCCCGGACAGGGTCGCAGATACGCAGTATTTT	CASSFPDRVADTQYF
18	TRBJ2-7	NA	NA	TRBV5-1	TGCGCCAGCAGCTTGAGGGCAGGGACGACCAGAAAAACCTACGAGCAGTACTTC	CASSLRAGTTRKTYEQYF
13	TRBJ1-4	NA	NA	TRBV19	TGTGCCAGTAGTAACGGGTTTGGTGAAAAACTGTTTTTT	CASSNGFGEKLFF
12	TRBJ2-7	NA	NA	TRBV7-2	TGTGCCAGCAGCTTGTACAGCTACGAGCAGTACTTC	CASSLYSYEQYF
13	TRBJ1-2	NA	NA	TRBV7-9	TGTGCCAGCAGCTTAGCGTTTGTTGGGGGCTACACCTTC	CASSLAFVGGYTF
14	TRBJ2-1	NA	TRBD2	TRBV5-1	TGCGCCAGCAGCTTTAGCGGGAGAGGCAATGAGCAGTTCTTC	CASSFSGRGNEQFF
11	TRBJ2-3	NA	NA	TRBV20-1	TGCAGTCGTTCCTTGGCAGATACGCAGTATTTT	CSRSLADTQYF
15	TRBJ2-2	NA	TRBD2	TRBV9	TGTGCCAGCAGCGTGGCGGGGACTAGCACCGGGGAGCTGTTTTTT	CASSVAGTSTGELFF
15	TRBJ1-5	NA	NA	TRBV5-1	TGCGCCAGCAGCTTGGGGCCAGGGAGCAATCAGCCCCAGCATTTT	CASSLGPGSNQPQHF
15	TRBJ1-1	NA	TRBD1	TRBV15	TGTGCCACCAGCAGGTCGACAGGGTTCAACACTGAAGCTTTCTTT	CATSRSTGFNTEAFF
15	TRBJ2-3	NA	NA	TRBV5-1	TGCGCCAGCAGCTTGGTAACACTAGACACAGATACGCAGTATTTT	CASSLVTLDTDTQYF
11	TRBJ1-1	NA	NA	TRBV21-1	TGTGCCAGCAGCAGTCGAACAGGCGCTTTCTTT	CASSSRTGAFF
14	TRBJ1-2	NA	TRBD1	TRBV7-2	TGTGCCAGCAGCCCTCCCGGACAGGGGGGCGGCTACACCTTC	CASSPPGQGGGYTF
13	TRBJ1-1	NA	NA	TRBV11-2	TGTGCCAGCAGCGGATCCTTGAACACTGAAGCTTTCTTT	CASSGSLNTEAFF
14	TRBJ2-7	NA	TRBD1	TRBV6-4	TGTGCCGGAACGCCAGGGACAGGGCTTTACGAGCAGTACTTC	CAGTPGTGLYEQYF
16	TRBJ2-1	NA	TRBD2	TRBV7-2	TGTGCCAGCAGCGCAAGAGGGACTAGCGGGGGCAATGAGCAGTTCTTC	CASSARGTSGGNEQFF
13	TRBJ1-1	few	NA	TRBV11-2	TGTGCCAGCAGCTTAGTGGGGAACACTGAAGCTTTCTTT	CASSLVGNTEAFF
15	TRBJ2-3	once	TRBD2	TRBV7-7	TGTGCCAGCAGCTTATGGGGAGGGAGCACAGATACGCAGTATTTT	CASSLWGGSTDTQYF
17	TRBJ2-1	once	TRBD2	TRBV5-8	TGTGCCAGCACCAACCTTCGGGGGGGAAGCTCCTACAATGAGCAGTTCTTC	CASTNLRGGSSYNEQFF